The source of this T cell receptor beta chain is a study of cytomegalovirus exposure and HLA in healthy donors. Looking at the study overall: Falling in the Caucasian-associated ancestry cluster were roughly 86% of approximately 410 genotyped donors.

Study results and caveats: In a later analysis, TCR association rates varied by HLA locus: DRB1 most, HLA-C fewest.

Use of 60 Vbeta and 13 Jbeta primers characterized the PCR. Original processing notes: Per a later analysis, the number of unique TCR beta chains was around 79 million, of which roughly 11 million were shared. TCRdb's table, derived via immunoSEQ multiplex PCR, lists solely in-frame clones and lacks some. The D gene and trimming were derived from the DNA, and the V and J assignments and clone size from that table. The sample lists fewer than 150,000 clones, around 81% occurring once. Germline V gene sequence: CDR1 SGHDN, CDR2 FVKESK. Losses at the gene ends were 1 base for V and 2 bases for J; bases not matched to a gene: 13. The CDR3 runs 18 residues. This clone has a handful of counts. Its antigen is not identified.

This sequence was found in a man between 40 and 49 years old in good health and CMV-seropositive. V and J are TRBV14 and TRBJ1-1; TRBD1 matches 7 bases. The sample consisted of PBMCs. The CDR3 DNA follows: TGTGCCAGCAGCCAAGTACGTAGGGGGCTCGGCCCCAACACTGAAGCTTTCTTT. Translating gives CASSQVRRGLGPNTEAFF.